This entry is about one T cell receptor beta chain. The data originate from a study of cytomegalovirus exposure and HLA in healthy donors. CDR1 is SGHRS, CDR2 YFSETQ, per germline. With 4 bases clipped from V and 6 bases from J, the junction kept 2 bases outside the gene matches. The CDR3 consists of 13 residues. The PCR was carried out with 60 Vbeta primers and 13 Jbeta primers. Only in-frame clones appear in the TCRdb table, and some are missing; sequencing was by immunoSEQ multiplex PCR. The sample has about 130,000 clones, 78% seen once. The sample taken for sequencing was PBMCs. The TCR originated in a woman aged 40 to 50 in good health and CMV-seronegative. The chain joins TRBV5-1 to TRBJ1-2; TRBD1 aligns across 11 bases. CDR3 sequence (DNA): TGCGCCAGCAGCGCGGGACAGGGGGATGGCTACACCTTC. This encodes CASSAGQGDGYTF. The whole variable domain, filled in from reference TRBV5-1 and TRBJ1-2, reads KAGVTQTPRYLIKTRGQQVTLSCSPISGHRSVSWYQQTPGQGLQFLFEYFSETQRNKGNFPGRFSGRQFSNSRSEMNVSTLELGDSALYLCASSAGQGDGYTFGSGTRLTVV.